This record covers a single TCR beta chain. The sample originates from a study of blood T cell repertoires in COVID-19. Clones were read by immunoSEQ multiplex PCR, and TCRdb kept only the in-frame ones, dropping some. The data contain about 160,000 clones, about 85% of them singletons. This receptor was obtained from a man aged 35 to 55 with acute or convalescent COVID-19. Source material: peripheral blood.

Here the CDR3 reads CASSQVVAGGQETQYF. The CDR3 coding sequence is TGTGCCAGCAGCCAAGTCGTAGCGGGGGGCCAAGAGACCCAGTACTTC. J is TRBJ2-5 and V is TRBV3-1 (or the pseudogene TRBV3-2), with 10 bases aligning to TRBD2. The germline gives CDR1 LGHDT, CDR2 YNNKEL (reference sequence). Losses at the gene ends were 1 base for V and 1 base for J; bases not matched to a gene: 3. CDR3 length equals 16 residues.